The TCR beta chain under discussion was sequenced for a study of cytomegalovirus exposure and HLA in healthy donors. Looking at the study overall: Among about 400 genotyped donors, approximately 80% fell in the Caucasian-associated ancestry cluster.

Amplification used 60 Vbeta primers and 13 Jbeta primers. Generated by immunoSEQ multiplex PCR, the TCRdb table keeps only in-frame clones and is missing some. The sample carries about 120,000 clones, 75% to 90% recorded once. Sequenced sample: PBMCs. The clonotype comes from a man aged 30-40 years in good health and CMV-seropositive.

The CDR3 region has the DNA TGTGCCAGTAGTATAGAAGCCGGGACAGGAACCTCCTACGAGCAGTACTTC. Translation gives CASSIEAGTGTSYEQYF. The chain couples TRBV19 to TRBJ2-7; TRBD1 aligns across 8 bases. This CDR3 comprises 17 residues. J gave up 0 bases and V 0 bases, and 7 bases lay outside the gene matches. Germline CDR1 reads LNHDA; CDR2 reads SQIVND (reference sequence).